The 19 T cell receptor beta chains reported below all come from one sample, sequenced in a study of CXCR3-negative and CXCR3-positive naive CD8 T cells. Study conclusions and caveats: Naive cells that were CXCR3-positive had more hydrophobic TRB CDR3s (compared with CXCR3-negative naive cells).

UMI-tagged TRB cDNA libraries were built via 5' RACE. TCRdb re-called the 5' RACE reads, yielding one record per CDR3 amino acid sequence without DNA. This sample's table reports about 150,000 distinct CDR3 sequences. The antigens of these receptors remain unknown. Sequencing input: naive CXCR3+ CD8+ T cells from blood. The subset: CD45RO-CCR7+CD27+CD95- naive CD8+ T cells expressing CXCR3 (TNR3+). The receptors were sampled from a human donor in good health. Some clones in this sample may be carry-over from other donors' samples.

The chain carries TRBV5-6 and TRBJ1-1; checking the TCRdb D call of TRBD1 is not possible without DNA. Per the germline V gene, CDR1 is SGHDT and CDR2 is YYEEEE. CDR3 size: 16 residues. This CDR3 is CASSLAPGPGNTEAFF.

The gene calls are TRBV28 and TRBJ2-7; TCRdb picks TRBD1, but there is no DNA to check that call. CDR3 length: 14 residues. CDR1 is MDHEN, CDR2 SYDVKM, per germline. CDR3 sequence: CASSRQVSSYEQYF.

V and J are TRBV4-1 and TRBJ2-2; checking the TCRdb D call of TRBD1 is not possible without DNA. From germline, CDR1 is MGHRA and CDR2 YSYEKL. The CDR3 runs to 15 residues. CDR3 residues: CASSHPGDGTGELFF.

The chain carries TRBV6-2 or TRBV6-3 and TRBJ2-7; the TRBD1 assignment by TCRdb is unverifiable without DNA. The CDR3 sequence is 12 residues long. Germline-derived CDR1 and CDR2 are MNHEY and SVGEGT. This CDR3 reads CASSKTGVEQYF.

The rearrangement joins TRBV29-1 to TRBJ1-1. Germline CDR1 is SQVTM and CDR2 is ANQGSEA. The CDR3 totals 13 residues. CDR3: CSVVAEMNTEAFF.

The chain is built from TRBV7-9 and TRBJ2-7; TCRdb selects TRBD1, and the lack of DNA leaves this call unchecked. Per germline, CDR1 SEHNR and CDR2 FQNEAQ (reference sequence). The CDR3 is 14 amino acids. The CDR3 sequence is CASTYDAWRGEQYF.

The rearrangement joins TRBV24-1 to TRBJ2-1; TCRdb calls TRBD1, which cannot be checked without DNA. The CDR3 spans 15 residues. Germline V lookup: CDR1 KGHDR, CDR2 SFDVKD. The CDR3 reads CATRTGQGSYNEQFF.

The CDR3 loop reads CASSPQVDREWDNQPQHF. V is TRBV6-6 and J is TRBJ1-5; TCRdb reports TRBD1, a call that lacks DNA to check it against. Germline CDR1 reads MNHNY; CDR2 reads SVGAGI (reference sequence). The CDR3 is 18 residues long.

The V call is TRBV27, the J call TRBJ2-5. In germline, CDR1 is MNHEY, CDR2 SMNVEV (reference sequence). The CDR3 has 13 amino acids. CDR3 region: CASKTVDQETQYF.

The J gene is TRBJ1-1, the V gene TRBV29-1; TCRdb indicates TRBD1, and absent DNA this call remains unverified. This CDR3 region has 17 residues. Germline V gene data show CDR1 as SQVTM and CDR2 as ANQGSEA. The chain's CDR3 is CSVQYARTGSMNTEAFF.

The chain couples TRBV9 to TRBJ2-2. The CDR3 consists of 14 residues. CDR1 SGDLS and CDR2 YYNGEE come from the germline V gene. CDR3: CASSGPTNTGELFF.

The V gene is TRBV28, the J gene TRBJ2-2; no DNA is available, so the TRBD1 call from TCRdb remains unchecked. This CDR3 has 15 residues. CDR1 and CDR2 (germline): MDHEN, SYDVKM. This CDR3 is CASSLSHGGRGELFF.

V is TRBV19 and J is TRBJ2-7; TCRdb names TRBD1, which stays unverified in the absence of DNA. Looked up from germline, CDR1 is LNHDA and CDR2 is SQIVND (reference sequence). This CDR3 is built from 15 residues. The CDR3 region is CASTYGTRGSYEQYF.

The rearrangement links TRBV19 to TRBJ2-3; as DNA is missing, the TRBD1 call by TCRdb cannot be tested. CDR3 size: 13 residues. CDR1 and CDR2 from the germline V gene are LNHDA and SQIVND (reference sequence). The CDR3 reads CASSIIPGDTQYF.

The V and J genes are TRBV19 and TRBJ1-2. The CDR3 has 13 residues. Germline V CDR1 and CDR2: LNHDA, SQIVND (reference sequence). The CDR3 loop reads CASSIPGDYGYTF. The full variable domain, its missing parts supplied by reference TRBV19 and TRBJ1-2, is DGGITQSPKYLFRKEGQNVTLSCEQNLNHDAMYWYRQDPGQGLRLIYYSQIVNDFQKGDIAEGYSVSREKKESFPLTVTSAQKNPTAFYLCASSIPGDYGYTFGSGTRLTVV.

The chain joins TRBV20-1 to TRBJ2-1. The CDR3 has 11 amino acids. Germline CDR1 DFQATT, CDR2 SNEGSKA (reference sequence). This chain's CDR3 is CSASPENEQFF.

CDR3 amino acids: CASSSRQVSLYTEAFF. The chain recombines TRBV7-6 with TRBJ1-1; the TCRdb call, TRBD1, lacks DNA for checking. CDR1 and CDR2 (germline): SGHVS, FNYEAQ. The CDR3 is 16 amino acids.

The chain links TRBV24-1 to TRBJ2-1; TCRdb picks TRBD1, but there is no DNA to check that call. Germline lookup yields CDR1 KGHDR and CDR2 SFDVKD. CDR3 length: 16 residues. The CDR3 loop reads CATSDEGGSSYNEQFF.

The V gene is TRBV28, the J gene TRBJ2-5; there is no DNA to check the TCRdb D call of TRBD1. From germline, CDR1 is MDHEN and CDR2 SYDVKM. The CDR3 covers 11 residues. CDR3: CASNLSGSQYF.